A selection of T cell receptor beta chains follows, all from one sample in a study of T cells in Graves' hyperthyroidism and ophthalmopathy. TCRdb analysed the multiplex PCR reads with MiXCR anew, one entry per CDR3 protein. The sample gives a few hundred thousand distinct CDR3 sequences, roughly 13% of which show up once; 5.3% is in the top ten. Sample: blood. The receptor set was obtained from a woman aged 18 to 35 with Graves' hyperthyroidism. CDR3s include the opening cysteine and the closing phenylalanine or tryptophan. The order of the fields is clone size, J gene, V gene, CDR3 protein. Not every row has a clone size; where given, it reads once, few, many or a size class.

few TRBJ2-3 TRBV9 CASSDTSGRTHTQYF
many TRBJ2-3 TRBV27 CASSLLPPTASDTQYF
. TRBJ1-1 TRBV4-2 CASSQVGEVTEAFF
few TRBJ2-2 TRBV11-3 CASSLDFAGELFF
many TRBJ2-5 TRBV6-1 CASRPTTGGGLRETQYF
. TRBJ2-7 TRBV7-9 CASSLSGARSRRGPYEQYF
many TRBJ1-5 TRBV7-8 CASSYSSGENQPQHF
. TRBJ2-5 TRBV29-1 CSARTGGETQYF
. TRBJ2-5 TRBV9 CASGLAGGVKETQYF
. TRBJ2-7 TRBV20-1 CSARDPRGNYEQYF
. TRBJ2-7 TRBV7-6 CASSSGPNYEQYF
many TRBJ2-1 TRBV11-2 CASSFSGGQFF
many TRBJ2-1 TRBV28 CASSLRGPPSEQFF
. TRBJ1-4 TRBV4-2 CASSQADSPEKLFF
. TRBJ2-1 TRBV10-3 CAISEFARGTGGNEQFF
. TRBJ1-1 TRBV6-1 CASSSWTGGGKTEAFF
. TRBJ1-5 TRBV9 CASSVDGADQPQHF
many TRBJ2-3 TRBV7-9 CASSLASTSGRDTQYF
many TRBJ1-2 TRBV27 CASSLGGVGYGYTF
few TRBJ2-3 TRBV29-1 CSALSGGRADTQYF
once TRBJ1-5 TRBV19 CASSITQGANQPQHF
. TRBJ1-2 TRBV15 CATSRDLDIAGAGYTF
few TRBJ1-5 TRBV4-3 CASSQELLDQPQHF
many TRBJ1-4 TRBV10-3 CAISESSTGNEKLFF
many TRBJ1-1 TRBV11-3 CASSLEIRQEPATEAFF
. TRBJ2-1 TRBV19 CASSIVSGPANEQFF
few TRBJ2-3 TRBV20-1 CSASGRGLVLKDTQYF
few TRBJ2-7 TRBV30 CAWNTGSYEQYF
few TRBJ1-2 TRBV30 CAWSVTGTGGNGYTF
many TRBJ2-5 TRBV28 CASSLQGGMKGETQYF
many TRBJ1-1 TRBV27 CASSLAGGGFTEAFF